This section outlines one T cell receptor beta chain sequence together with its context. It has no known antigen specificity. Within one base of it there is no much larger clone, and no base qualities were kept. Each collaborating institution followed its own protocols to collect whole blood in K2EDTA tubes. For TCRbeta analysis, collaborators shipped samples as frozen whole blood, isolated PBMCs, or DNA extracted from either of those sample types. The data originate from a study of blood T cell repertoires in COVID-19 (dated by TCRdb to about 2020). Turning to the overall study: The collaborator samples originated in the United States, Italy and Spain and spanned the acute and convalescent phases of COVID-19. The material from the prospective study consisted of cDNA or gDNA derived from T cells, B-cell-depleted T cells, or PBMCs. Deeply sampled blood TCRbeta repertoires from subjects exposed to, actively infected with, or recovered from COVID-19 were included in the dataset. The repertoires were released in a freely available public database meant as a resource for research on the immune response to SARS-CoV-2. The samples were drawn from the first 160 participants of the ongoing ImmuneRACE study and from over a thousand subjects provided by 6 global collaborators. The sample metadata nearly always contained a de-identified subject ID, COVID-19 status, age in years and sex. Where HLA class I and class II types were available, the types were taken from metadata supplied by the sample provider, not from assay-based typing. Findings and caveats that apply to the study as a whole: The amount of clinical and demographic metadata varied by source and participant and was provided uncurated.

The immunoSEQ Assay, a bias-controlled multiplex PCR, was used to amplify TCRbeta CDR3 regions from genomic DNA. Regarding the original processing steps: The number of nucleated cells in each sample was estimated by amplification of reference gene primers within the assay. To quantify the absolute abundance of each unique TCRbeta CDR3 rearrangement, sequence reads were collapsed and filtered. For each sample, productive Simpson clonality was calculated by taking the square root of Simpson's diversity index across productive rearrangements. The source is immuneACCESS, and TCRdb retained only in-frame sequences with V and J called. Part of the clones is not carried over; for the studies checked, unresolved V genes explain less than half of this, and the remainder is unexplained. D and trimming come from the DNA, and the V and J calls and clone size come from that table. This sample comprises fewer than 250,000 clones, under 90% of them detected only once. Clones ranked in the top ten supply about 20% of the sample.

V is pared back by 4 bases and J by 1 base, with 14 bases lying between the germline termini. The CDR3 has 17 amino acids, counting the end cysteine and phenylalanine. Solely the CDR3 DNA is kept, with 51 bases framed from the first base. CDR1 and CDR2 are drawn from the germline V gene: LGHNA, YNFKEQ. The sample taken for sequencing was peripheral blood. The source is a human donor in a cohort sampled during active COVID-19. The chain is made from TRBV4-2 and TRBJ2-6, and possibly TRBD1, on 6 matching bases. The CDR3 reads CASSPRQQGSGANVLTF. The DNA sequence is as follows: TGTGCCAGCAGCCCCCGACAACAGGGATCTGGGGCCAACGTCCTGACTTTC.